This T cell receptor beta chain stems from a study of T cell changes during pregnancy in multiple sclerosis. Some clones are missing from TCRdb's copy, which holds only in-frame ones; the method was immunoSEQ multiplex PCR. The data show tens of thousands of clones, about nine tenths seen once. Germline values: CDR1 MNHEY, CDR2 SVGAGI. This CDR3 is built from 16 residues. Trimming removed 1 base from V and 10 bases from J; junction bases left unmatched: 15. Sequencing used CD4+ T cells from peripheral blood mononuclear cells, obtained in the first trimester of pregnancy. The clonotype was recovered from a female donor with multiple sclerosis, enrolled in a pregnancy study. The chain combines TRBV6-5 with TRBJ1-1; 7 bases agree with TRBD1. The DNA of the CDR3 is TGTGCCAGCAGTTACTGGCCCGACAGGGACCCCTCCGTAGCTTTCTTT. Encoded protein: CASSYWPDRDPSVAFF.